This TCR beta chain was sequenced in a study of control samples from healthy donors and cancer patients. The junction had 12 bases not matched to a gene; V was cut back by 2 bases and J by 10 bases. This CDR3 contains 17 residues. Per the germline V gene, CDR1 is SNHLY and CDR2 is FYNNEI. Clones were read by immunoSEQ multiplex PCR, and TCRdb kept only the in-frame ones, dropping some. The table shows about 120,000 clones, with around 89% occurring only once. Input material: PBMCs. The source of this sequence is a woman in her fifties or sixties with colorectal cancer. The gene calls are TRBV2 and TRBJ2-1; 12 bases map to TRBD2. The CDR3: CASSEWRTSGEVDEQFF. CDR3 sequence (DNA): TGTGCCAGCAGTGAATGGCGGACTAGCGGGGAAGTGGACGAGCAGTTCTTC.